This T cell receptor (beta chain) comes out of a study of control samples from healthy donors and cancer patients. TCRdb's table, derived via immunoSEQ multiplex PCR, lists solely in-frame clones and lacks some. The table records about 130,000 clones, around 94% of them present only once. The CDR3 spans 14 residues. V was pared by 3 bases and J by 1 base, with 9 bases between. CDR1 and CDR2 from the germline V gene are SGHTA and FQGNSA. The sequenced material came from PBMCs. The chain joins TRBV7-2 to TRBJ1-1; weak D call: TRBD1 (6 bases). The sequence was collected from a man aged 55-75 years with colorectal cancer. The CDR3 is CASSFLDRNTEAFF. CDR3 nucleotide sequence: TGTGCCAGCAGCTTTCTGGACAGGAACACTGAAGCTTTCTTT.